This is a list of T cell receptor beta chains from one sample in a study of cytomegalovirus exposure and HLA in healthy donors. The protocol was immunoSEQ multiplex PCR, while the TCRdb copy is restricted to in-frame clones and leaves out a portion. The repertoire holds tens of thousands of clones, with 97% as singletons. Sequencing was performed on PBMCs. These receptor sequences come from a woman under 30 in good health and CMV-seropositive. Both conserved end residues are part of each CDR3. Each record gives: D gene, V gene, J gene, CDR3 length, clone size, CDR3 DNA, CDR3 protein. The D gene is left open where the match is weak. Some rows mark clone size as missing; the rest say once, few, many or name a class of expanded clone.

>TRBD2|TRBV5-6|TRBJ2-7|16|-
TGTGCCAGCAGCCAAGCTCAAGGAGCGGGAGGTTACGAGCAGTACTTC
CASSQAQGAGGYEQYF
>-|TRBV5-5|TRBJ1-1|14|-
TGTGCCAGCAGCTTTTCCGGGTTGGTCACTGAAGCTTTCTTT
CASSFSGLVTEAFF
>-|TRBV7-8|TRBJ1-2|14|-
TGTGCCAGCAGCAGACAGGACAGCTCCTATGGCTACACCTTC
CASSRQDSSYGYTF
>-|TRBV5-1|TRBJ1-4|15|few
TGCGCCAGCAGCTACCAAGACAGTGATAATGAAAAACTGTTTTTT
CASSYQDSDNEKLFF
>-|TRBV5-1|TRBJ2-4|16|once
TGCGCCAGCAGCTTGGCACTAGCAGAGACCAAAAACATTCAGTACTTC
CASSLALAETKNIQYF
>-|TRBV28|TRBJ1-2|13|-
TGTGCCAGCAGTTTAAGAGCTAACTATGGCTACACCTTC
CASSLRANYGYTF
>TRBD1|TRBV19|TRBJ1-1|14|-
TGTGCCAGTAGTAGTTCAGGGGGCCTCACTGAAGCTTTCTTT
CASSSSGGLTEAFF
>-|TRBV6-5|TRBJ2-7|15|-
TGTGCCAGCAGTAACCTCGGGACAACCTCCTACGAGCAGTACTTC
CASSNLGTTSYEQYF
>-|TRBV29-1|TRBJ2-2|15|-
TGCAGCGTGAATACCGGGACACCCAACACCGGGGAGCTGTTTTTT
CSVNTGTPNTGELFF
>TRBD2|TRBV15|TRBJ2-5|16|-
TGTGCCACCAGCAGAGAGGTAGCGGGAGTGGGAGAGACCCAGTACTTC
CATSREVAGVGETQYF
>-|TRBV25-1|TRBJ1-5|12|-
TGTGCCAGCAGTCAGGGGAATCAGCCCCAGCATTTT
CASSQGNQPQHF
>-|TRBV28|TRBJ1-2|15|-
TGTGCCAGCAGTCCAAGACAAACGAACAACCATGGCTACACCTTC
CASSPRQTNNHGYTF
>-|TRBV25-1|TRBJ1-4|15|-
TGTGCCAGCATGCCGAAGACAGTGCATAATGAAAAACTGTTTTTT
CASMPKTVHNEKLFF
>-|TRBV7-9|TRBJ1-2|14|-
TGTGCCAGCAGCTCTCAGACAGGAAACTATGGCTACACCTTC
CASSSQTGNYGYTF
>-|TRBV6-5|TRBJ1-1|14|-
TGTGCCAGCAGTTATGGGGCGCCCGACACTGAAGCTTTCTTT
CASSYGAPDTEAFF
>-|TRBV6-6|TRBJ1-1|13|once
TGTGCCAGCAGACGACACCAGAACACTGAAGCTTTCTTT
CASRRHQNTEAFF
>TRBD2|TRBV6-1|TRBJ2-1|15|once
TGTGCCAGCAGTGAAGGGGGACTAGCAAGACATGAGCAGTTCTTC
CASSEGGLARHEQFF
>TRBD2|TRBV29-1|TRBJ2-3|15|-
TGCAGCGTTGAGGTGCGGGAGAGAGGATCGGATACGCAGTATTTT
CSVEVRERGSDTQYF
>TRBD1|TRBV6-1|TRBJ2-3|15|-
TGTGCCAGCACGAGACAGGGGGCAGACACAGATACGCAGTATTTT
CASTRQGADTDTQYF
>-|TRBV6-5|TRBJ1-2|13|-
TGTGCCAGCACAGACTCGGACAGCTATGGCTACACCTTC
CASTDSDSYGYTF
>-|TRBV7-2|TRBJ1-1|13|-
TGTGCCAGCAGCTTACAGGGTGCCACTGAAGCTTTCTTT
CASSLQGATEAFF
>-|TRBV5-4|TRBJ2-7|13|-
TGTGCCAGCAGCCCGACCGGGGTCTACGAGCAGTACTTC
CASSPTGVYEQYF
>-|TRBV25-1|TRBJ2-7|15|-
TGTGCCAGCAGTGATTGGGCGGGAACCTCCTACGAGCAGTACTTC
CASSDWAGTSYEQYF
>TRBD2|TRBV7-7|TRBJ2-1|15|-
TGTGCTAGCAGCCAAGGGGACGGGAGGGCCCATGAGCAGTTCTTC
CASSQGDGRAHEQFF
>TRBD2|TRBV9|TRBJ2-5|17|-
TGTGCCAGCAGCGTGGGACTAGCGGGAGTCTTGGAAGAGACCCAGTACTTC
CASSVGLAGVLEETQYF
>-|TRBV27|TRBJ1-1|13|once
TGTGCCAGCAGTCCCAGGGTTAACACTGAAGCTTTCTTT
CASSPRVNTEAFF
>TRBD1|TRBV5-4|TRBJ1-2|14|once
TGTGCCAGCACCTGGGACAGGGAAATTTATGGCTACACCTTC
CASTWDREIYGYTF
>-|TRBV27|TRBJ1-1|12|-
TGTGCCAGCAGTCCGACACCGTCTGAAGCTTTCTTT
CASSPTPSEAFF
>-|TRBV7-8|TRBJ2-3|14|-
TGTGCCAGCAGCTTCGGCGGGAGCACAGATACGCAGTATTTT
CASSFGGSTDTQYF
>TRBD2|TRBV5-1|TRBJ2-2|16|-
TGCGCCAGCAGCTTGGTGGCTAGCGGGACCACCGGGGAGCTGTTTTTT
CASSLVASGTTGELFF
>-|TRBV9|TRBJ1-1|13|-
TGTGCCAGCAGCAGGGACAAGGAGACTGAAGCTTTCTTT
CASSRDKETEAFF
>TRBD1|TRBV10-3|TRBJ1-2|12|-
TGTGCCATCAGACAGGGGGACAAAGGCTACACCTTC
CAIRQGDKGYTF
>TRBD2|TRBV5-8|TRBJ2-1|17|-
TGTGCCAGCAGCTCAATCACCGGGACTAGCGTTAACAATGAGCAGTTCTTC
CASSSITGTSVNNEQFF
>TRBD2|TRBV7-9|TRBJ2-7|15|-
TGTGCCAGCAGCTTAGAACTAGCGCAGAACTACGAGCAGTACTTC
CASSLELAQNYEQYF
>-|TRBV28|TRBJ2-3|14|-
TGTGCCAGCAGTTTACAGGGAGGGGGGGATACGCAGTATTTT
CASSLQGGGDTQYF
>-|TRBV29-1|TRBJ2-5|14|-
TGCAGCGTTGATGGAGGCAGGAGACAAGAGACCCAGTACTTC
CSVDGGRRQETQYF
>-|TRBV2|TRBJ2-3|14|-
TGTGCCAGCAGTGTCCTTCGCCTCGGGGATACGCAGTATTTT
CASSVLRLGDTQYF
>TRBD2|TRBV7-3|TRBJ2-1|20|-
TGTGCCAGCAGCACACCCGGACTAGCGGGAGTTCGGAGCTCCTACAATGAGCAGTTCTTC
CASSTPGLAGVRSSYNEQFF
>TRBD1|TRBV6-1|TRBJ1-1|18|-
TGTGCCAGCAGTGGCAGCCCGGGACAGGGAACTTTGAACACTGAAGCTTTCTTT
CASSGSPGQGTLNTEAFF
>-|TRBV9|TRBJ1-3|16|-
TGTGCCAGCAGCGTAGGAGGGAACCCCCCCGGAAACACCATATATTTT
CASSVGGNPPGNTIYF
>TRBD1|TRBV6-6|TRBJ1-5|15|-
TGTGCCAGCAGTTGGCGGACAGGGGGCAATCAGCCCCAGCATTTT
CASSWRTGGNQPQHF
>TRBD1|TRBV7-9|TRBJ1-2|14|-
TGTGCCAGCAGCTGGGGACAGGTATCCTATGGCTACACCTTC
CASSWGQVSYGYTF
>-|TRBV10-3|TRBJ2-2|14|once
TGTGCCATCAGAACGACAGGACCGACCGGGGAGCTGTTTTTT
CAIRTTGPTGELFF